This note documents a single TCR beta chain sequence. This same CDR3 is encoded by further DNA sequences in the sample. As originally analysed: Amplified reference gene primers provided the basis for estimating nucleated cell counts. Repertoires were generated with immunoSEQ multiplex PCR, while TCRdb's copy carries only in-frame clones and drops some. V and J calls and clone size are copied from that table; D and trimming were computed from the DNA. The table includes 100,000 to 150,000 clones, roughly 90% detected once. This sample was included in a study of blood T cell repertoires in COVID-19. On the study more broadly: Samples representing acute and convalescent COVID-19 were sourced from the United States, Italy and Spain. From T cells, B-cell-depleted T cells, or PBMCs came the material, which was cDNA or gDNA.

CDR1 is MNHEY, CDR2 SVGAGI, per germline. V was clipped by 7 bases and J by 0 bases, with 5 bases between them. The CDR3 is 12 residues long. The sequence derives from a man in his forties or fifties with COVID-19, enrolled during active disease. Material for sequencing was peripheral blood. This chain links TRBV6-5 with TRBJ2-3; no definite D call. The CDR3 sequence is CASTSSTDTQYF. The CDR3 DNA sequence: TGTGCCAGCACCTCTAGCACAGATACGCAGTATTTT.